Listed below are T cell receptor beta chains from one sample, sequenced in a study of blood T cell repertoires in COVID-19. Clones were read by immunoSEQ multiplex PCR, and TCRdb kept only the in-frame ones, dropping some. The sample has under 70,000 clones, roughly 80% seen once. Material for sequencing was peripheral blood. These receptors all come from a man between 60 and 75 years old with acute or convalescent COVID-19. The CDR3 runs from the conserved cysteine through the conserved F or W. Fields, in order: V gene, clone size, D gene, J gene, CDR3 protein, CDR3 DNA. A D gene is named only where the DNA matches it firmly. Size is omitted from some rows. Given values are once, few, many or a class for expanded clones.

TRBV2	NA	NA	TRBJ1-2	CASRPGTLSHTF	TGTGCCAGCAGGCCGGGGACACTGAGCCACACCTTC
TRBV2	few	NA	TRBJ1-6	CASSVQGDSPLHF	TGTGCCAGCAGTGTCCAGGGCGACTCACCCCTCCACTTT
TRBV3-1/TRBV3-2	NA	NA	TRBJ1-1	CASSQARGTEAFF	TGTGCCAGCAGCCAAGCTCGGGGGACTGAAGCTTTCTTT
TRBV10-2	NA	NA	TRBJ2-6	CASRERLISSGANVLTF	TGCGCCAGCAGGGAGCGCTTAATTAGCTCTGGGGCCAACGTCCTGACTTTC
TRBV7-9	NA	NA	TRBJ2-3	CASSPAWLTDTQYF	TGTGCCAGCAGCCCCGCCTGGCTCACAGATACGCAGTATTTT
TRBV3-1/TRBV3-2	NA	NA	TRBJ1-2	CASSQGSWGYTF	TGTGCCAGCAGCCAAGGTAGCTGGGGCTACACCTTC
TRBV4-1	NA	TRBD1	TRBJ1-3	CASSQVRPDRVTGNTIYF	TGCGCCAGCAGCCAAGTTCGCCCCGACAGGGTAACTGGAAACACCATATATTTT
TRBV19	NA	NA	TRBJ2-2	CASSIATPTGELFF	TGTGCCAGTAGTATCGCTACTCCCACCGGGGAGCTGTTTTTT
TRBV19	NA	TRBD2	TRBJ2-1	CASSIDLGLADNEQFF	TGTGCCAGTAGTATAGATCTCGGACTAGCGGACAATGAGCAGTTCTTC
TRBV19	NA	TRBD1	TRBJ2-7	CASSWAGGEGEQYF	TGTGCCAGTAGTTGGGCAGGGGGCGAAGGAGAGCAGTACTTC
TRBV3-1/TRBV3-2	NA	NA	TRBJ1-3	CASTTTGDSGNTIYF	TGTGCCAGCACTACGACAGGAGACTCTGGAAACACCATATATTTT
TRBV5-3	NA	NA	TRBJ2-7	CARSKIWDMSYEQYF	TGTGCCAGAAGCAAAATATGGGACATGTCCTACGAGCAGTACTTC
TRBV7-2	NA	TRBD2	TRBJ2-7	CASSPGLAGGPHEQYF	TGTGCCAGCAGCCCGGGACTAGCGGGAGGGCCTCACGAGCAGTACTTC
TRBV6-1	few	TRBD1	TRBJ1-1	CASSDTRGRTEAFF	TGTGCCAGCAGTGACACCAGGGGGCGAACTGAAGCTTTCTTT
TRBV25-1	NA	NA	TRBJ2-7	CASSVLSGGSAPYEQYF	TGTGCCAGCAGTGTGCTCTCGGGGGGCTCAGCGCCCTACGAGCAGTACTTC
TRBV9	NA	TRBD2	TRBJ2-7	CASSVGTRGWEQYF	TGTGCCAGCAGCGTGGGGACTAGGGGGTGGGAGCAGTACTTC
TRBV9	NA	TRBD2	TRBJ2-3	CASSPRLAGGHTDTQYF	TGTGCCAGCAGCCCTCGACTAGCGGGGGGTCACACAGATACGCAGTATTTT
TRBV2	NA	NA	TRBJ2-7	CASRPTGYEQYF	TGTGCCAGCAGGCCGACTGGTTACGAGCAGTACTTC
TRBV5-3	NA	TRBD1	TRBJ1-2	CARSLQDGTGHGGYTF	TGTGCCAGAAGTCTGCAGGACGGGACAGGGCATGGTGGCTACACCTTC
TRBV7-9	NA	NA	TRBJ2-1	CASSSSFDEQFF	TGTGCCAGCAGCTCCTCCTTCGATGAGCAGTTCTTC
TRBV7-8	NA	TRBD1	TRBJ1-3	CASSLGGQGANTIYF	TGTGCCAGCAGCTTAGGGGGACAGGGGGCAAACACCATATATTTT
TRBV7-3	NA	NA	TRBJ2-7	CASSLMGRKGYEQYF	TGTGCCAGCAGCTTAATGGGGAGGAAAGGCTACGAGCAGTACTTC
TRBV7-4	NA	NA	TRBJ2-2	CASYPGRGAVF	TGTGCCAGTTACCCGGGGCGGGGAGCTGTTTTT
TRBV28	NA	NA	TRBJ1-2	CASNPNGGHRNYGYTF	TGTGCCAGCAATCCCAATGGGGGACACCGAAACTATGGCTACACCTTC
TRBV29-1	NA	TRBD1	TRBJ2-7	CSAVDRETYEQYF	TGCAGCGCAGTGGACAGGGAAACCTACGAGCAGTACTTC
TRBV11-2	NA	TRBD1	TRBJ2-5	CASSTRLGKGGTQYF	TGTGCCAGCAGCACTAGGCTGGGGAAAGGGGGCACCCAGTACTTC
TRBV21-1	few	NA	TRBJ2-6	CASSAQPRCSRNSGANVLTF	TGTGCCAGCAGCGCCCAACCCCGGTGTTCCCGAAACTCTGGGGCCAACGTCCTGACTTTC
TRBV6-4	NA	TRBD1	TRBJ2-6	CASSDSGGAGANVLTF	TGTGCCAGCAGTGACTCAGGGGGCGCTGGGGCCAACGTCCTGACTTTC
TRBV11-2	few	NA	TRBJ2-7	CASSLGQVRVGEQYF	TGTGCCAGCAGCTTGGGACAAGTCCGTGTCGGCGAGCAGTACTTC
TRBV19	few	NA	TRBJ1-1	CASSIWLETEAFF	TGTGCCAGTAGTATTTGGTTGGAGACTGAAGCTTTCTTT